The 22 T cell receptor beta chains given below trace back to one sample, sequenced in a study of post-analysis software for immune sequencing data. The antigens for these receptors are not known. Study-level findings and limits: Controls showed lower frequencies than patients for roughly 5 TRBV segments, and TRBV5-6, TRBV5-1 and TRBV20-1 were among these.

The library was made from cDNA and included unique molecular identifiers. Each CDR3 protein gets one entry after TCRdb re-called the PCR reads with MiXCR. The data hold approximately 160,000 distinct CDR3 sequences, with about 30% observed a single time. Sequencing used blood. The receptor set was obtained from a girl between 10 and 17 years old with multiple sclerosis.

V and J are TRBV20-1 and TRBJ1-2; D is unclear. Trimming stripped 3 bases from V and 2 bases from J, with 10 bases between. This CDR3 is 13 amino acids long. Germline CDR1 is DFQATT and CDR2 is SNEGSKA (reference sequence). The CDR3 sequence is CSARCRENYGYTF. As DNA, the CDR3 is TGCAGTGCTAGGTGCCGGGAAAACTATGGCTACACCTTC.

The table lists this clonotype with a count of one. This chain links TRBV11-2 with TRBJ2-4; 7 nucleotides agree with TRBD2. With 1 base clipped from V and 7 bases from J, the junction kept 1 base outside the gene matches. In germline, CDR1 is SGHAT, CDR2 FQNNGV. This CDR3 comprises 13 residues. The CDR3: CASSLGGGNIQYF. The CDR3 DNA follows: TGTGCCAGCAGCTTAGGGGGGGGGAACATTCAGTACTTC.

On this clonotype: This could be a read error, since a much larger clone is one nucleotide away. The chain employs TRBV12-3 or TRBV12-4 and TRBJ2-3, with D possibly being TRBD2 (6 bases). The CDR3 is 13 amino acids. The CDR3 loop is CASSGEDTDAQYF. The CDR3 coding sequence is TGTGCCAGCAGCGGGGAGGACACAGATGCGCAGTATTTT.

This clonotype was counted at least ten times. V gene TRBV25-1 combines with J gene TRBJ1-2, with D possibly matching TRBD1 (6 bases). Trimming stripped 8 bases from V and 5 bases from J, with 9 bases between. Germline V gives CDR1 MGHDK, CDR2 SYGVNS. The CDR3 loop spans 11 amino acids. The CDR3 loop reads CASQQGYGYTF. Here the CDR3 DNA reads TGTGCCAGCCAACAGGGATATGGCTACACCTTC.

V is TRBV13 and J is TRBJ2-5, with D unresolved. This CDR3 is 12 amino acids long. Per the germline V gene, CDR1 is PRHDT and CDR2 is FYEKMQ (reference sequence). Deletions cut 0 bases from V and 4 bases from J, with 3 bases between. In DNA, the CDR3 is TGTGCCAGCAGCTTAGGCACAGAGACCCAGTACTTC. Encoded protein: CASSLGTETQYF.

This clonotype was seen many times. The chain is built from TRBV5-1 and TRBJ2-1; maybe TRBD2 (6 bases). The V gene's germline CDR1 is SGHRS and CDR2 YFSETQ. V was cut by 1 base and J by 5 bases, with 13 bases left in between. The CDR3 covers 15 residues. CDR3 sequence: CASSLSASAHNEQFF. In nucleotides, the CDR3 is TGCGCCAGCAGCTTGTCCGCTAGCGCCCACAATGAGCAGTTCTTC.

The CDR3: CSAVTGAYGYTF. CDR3 sequence (DNA): TGCAGCGCTGTTACGGGAGCCTATGGCTACACCTTC. The J gene is TRBJ1-2, the V gene TRBV29-1, with D unresolved. From germline, CDR1 is SQVTM and CDR2 ANQGSEA. The V gene lost 7 bases and the J gene lost 4 bases, with 13 bases spanning the gap. The CDR3 is made up of 12 amino acids. The variable domain in full, with the rest retrieved from reference TRBV29-1 and TRBJ1-2, is SAVISQKPSRDICQRGTSLTIQCQVDSQVTMMFWYRQQPGQSLTLIATANQGSEATYESGFVIDKFPISRPNLTFSTLTVSNMSPEDSSIYLCSAVTGAYGYTFGSGTRLTVV.

This clonotype was counted a few times. The J gene is TRBJ2-7, the V gene TRBV4-2, with TRBD2 matching over 13 bases. The CDR3 spans 16 residues. The V and J ends lost 1 base and 0 bases, in that order; junction bases with no gene match: 0. The V gene's germline CDR1 is LGHNA and CDR2 YNFKEQ. The CDR3 loop is CASSQGTSGSSYEQYF. The CDR3 region has the DNA TGTGCCAGCAGCCAAGGGACTAGCGGGAGCTCCTACGAGCAGTACTTC.

The CDR3 spells CSARVGGKITEAFF. Written as DNA, the CDR3 is TGCAGTGCTAGAGTAGGGGGAAAGATCACTGAAGCTTTCTTT. The chain links TRBV20-1 to TRBJ1-1; D possibly corresponds to TRBD1 (6 bases). This CDR3 is built from 14 residues. Germline assignment: CDR1 DFQATT and CDR2 SNEGSKA (reference sequence). V shed 1 base and J shed 4 bases, with 13 bases lying between them.

This clonotype came up a few times. The rearrangement joins TRBV20-1 to TRBJ1-2, with D uncertain. The CDR3 length is 13 residues. The V and J ends lost 3 bases and 0 bases respectively, with 8 bases between them. From germline, CDR1 is DFQATT and CDR2 SNEGSKA (reference sequence). CDR3 bases: TGCAGTGCTAGGCCTTCAGCTAACTATGGCTACACCTTC. Residues: CSARPSANYGYTF.

This clonotype was found many times. V is TRBV5-6 and J is TRBJ2-7; no clear D. V lost 0 bases and J 0 bases, leaving 7 bases between the germline ends. Germline loops: CDR1 SGHDT, CDR2 YYEEEE. This CDR3 is built from 14 residues. The CDR3 coding sequence is TGTGCCAGCAGCTTGGTCGTGGGCTCCTACGAGCAGTACTTC. Translation gives CASSLVVGSYEQYF.

J is TRBJ2-2 and V is TRBV7-6; 9 positions agree with TRBD2. From germline, CDR1 is SGHVS and CDR2 FNYEAQ. V lost 4 bases and J lost 8; bases outside the gene matches: 5. CDR3 length: 14 amino acids. The chain's CDR3 is CASSSISGSGELFF. As DNA, the CDR3 is TGTGCCAGCAGCTCAATTAGCGGGAGTGGGGAGCTGTTTTTT.

Only one count was recorded for this clonotype. The V and J genes are TRBV20-1 and TRBJ2-3; 9 nucleotides align to TRBD2. The CDR3 is 14 amino acids. Germline V gene data show CDR1 as DFQATT and CDR2 as SNEGSKA (reference sequence). Trimming took 6 bases from V and 4 from J; bases not matched to a gene: 8. The CDR3 here is CSALSGRVSDTQYF. Written as DNA, the CDR3 is TGCAGTGCCCTTAGCGGGAGAGTATCAGATACGCAGTATTTT.

There are many counts of this clonotype. The V gene is TRBV10-3, the J gene TRBJ2-7; 8 bases line up with TRBD1. The V segment lost 6 bases and the J segment 3 bases; nucleotides outside the gene matches: 7. CDR3 length: 14 residues. Germline assignment: CDR1 ENHRY and CDR2 SYGVKD. CDR3 in DNA: TGTGCCATCAGACGGACAGGGATAAGCTACGAGCAGTACTTC. This sequence encodes CAIRRTGISYEQYF.

This clonotype was seen once. The V and J genes are TRBV27 and TRBJ2-5; 7 nucleotides line up with TRBD2. The CDR3 is 15 amino acids. V shed 5 bases, J shed 5 bases, and the junction held 11 bases outside the gene matches. Germline values: CDR1 MNHEY, CDR2 SMNVEV (reference sequence). The CDR3 spells CASSPGTIGSETQYF. The CDR3 nucleotides are TGTGCCAGCAGTCCCGGGACTATCGGGAGCGAGACCCAGTACTTC.

This clonotype was picked up many times. The chain recombines TRBV9 with TRBJ2-1, with TRBD2 matching over 8 bases. The length of the CDR3 is 16 residues. Looked up from germline, CDR1 is SGDLS and CDR2 is YYNGEE. Trimming cost V 1 base and J 9 bases; bases outside gene matches: 12. CDR3 sequence: CASSVSGGPGQIEQFF. CDR3 sequence (DNA): TGTGCCAGCAGCGTATCGGGAGGGCCGGGGCAAATTGAGCAGTTCTTC.

This clonotype has a count of ten or more. J is TRBJ1-1 and V is TRBV29-1; D remains unclear. CDR1 SQVTM and CDR2 ANQGSEA come from the germline V gene. V dropped 7 bases and J dropped 0 bases, with 6 bases sitting between them. This CDR3 contains 11 residues. In DNA form, the CDR3 reads TGCAGCGCGACACTGAACACTGAAGCTTTCTTT. Its translation is CSATLNTEAFF.

This clonotype came up a few times. The chain links TRBV7-6 to TRBJ1-6, with 9 bases that match TRBD1. This CDR3 is 15 amino acids long. The germline V gene has CDR1 SGHVS and CDR2 FNYEAQ. V was pared by 2 bases and J by 7 bases, with 3 bases of the junction left unmatched. The CDR3: CASSLTGGLNSPLHF. The CDR3 nucleotides are TGTGCCAGCAGCTTAACAGGGGGCCTAAATTCACCCCTCCACTTT. The full variable domain, in which reference TRBV7-6 and TRBJ1-6 provide the parts outside the CDR3, is GAGVSQSPRYKVTKRGQDVALRCDPISGHVSLYWYRQALGQGPEFLTYFNYEAQQDKSGLPNDRFSAERPEGSISTLTIQRTEQRDSAMYRCASSLTGGLNSPLHFGNGTRLTVT.

As for this clonotype: A much larger clonotype is one base distant, so this may be a read error. V and J are TRBV7-8 and TRBJ2-1, with 10 nucleotides matching TRBD1. The CDR3 has 17 residues. In germline, CDR1 is SGHVS, CDR2 FQNEAQ. The CDR3 sequence is CASSLAGGQGYYNGQFF. CDR3 coding DNA: TGTGCCAGCAGCTTAGCTGGGGGACAGGGGTACTACAATGGGCAGTTCTTC.

The CDR3: CSASTGTDTQYF. CDR3 nucleotide sequence: TGCAGTGCTAGTACGGGCACAGATACGCAGTATTTT. This chain uses TRBV20-1 with TRBJ2-3; D uncertain. Germline V gene sequence: CDR1 DFQATT, CDR2 SNEGSKA (reference sequence). The CDR3 length is 12 residues. V lost 3 bases and J 1 base, leaving 5 bases between the germline ends.

The chain has TRBV6-5 and TRBJ1-1; possible D gene TRBD1, 5 bases. In germline, CDR1 is MNHEY, CDR2 SVGAGI. The CDR3 length is 16 residues. V lost 5 bases, J lost 4 bases, and 20 bases lay in between. The CDR3 DNA reads as TGTGCCAGCAGTCTCGTTTACGGATCCGGGACCACTGAAGCTTTCTTT. Its translation: CASSLVYGSGTTEAFF.

The rearrangement uses TRBV3-1 and TRBJ1-2; weak D call: TRBD1 (6 bases). CDR3 length equals 17 residues. Germline V lookup: CDR1 LGHDT, CDR2 YNNKEL (reference sequence). The ends were cut back, 4 bases at V and 5 bases at J, with 23 bases in the middle. In nucleotides, the CDR3 is TGTGCCAGCAGCCGAGATCATCTAGGGCAGGGGACGTATGGCTACACCTTC. Its translation: CASSRDHLGQGTYGYTF.